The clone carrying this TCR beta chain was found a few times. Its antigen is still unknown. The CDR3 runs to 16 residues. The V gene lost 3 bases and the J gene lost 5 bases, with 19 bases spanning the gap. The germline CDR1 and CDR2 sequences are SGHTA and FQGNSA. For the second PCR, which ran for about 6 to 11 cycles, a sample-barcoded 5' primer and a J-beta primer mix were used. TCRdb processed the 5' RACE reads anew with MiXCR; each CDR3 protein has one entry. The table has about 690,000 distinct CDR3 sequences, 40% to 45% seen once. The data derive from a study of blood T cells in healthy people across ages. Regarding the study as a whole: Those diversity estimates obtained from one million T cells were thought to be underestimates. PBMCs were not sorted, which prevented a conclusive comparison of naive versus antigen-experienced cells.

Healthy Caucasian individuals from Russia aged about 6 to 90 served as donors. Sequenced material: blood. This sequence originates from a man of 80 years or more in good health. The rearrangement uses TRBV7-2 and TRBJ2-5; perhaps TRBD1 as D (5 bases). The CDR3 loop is CASSLGGQAKGETQYF. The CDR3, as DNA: TGTGCCAGCAGCTTGGGTGGCCAGGCCAAGGGGGAGACCCAGTACTTC.